The clone carrying this TCR beta chain has just a few counts. Its antigen remains unknown. Each cDNA molecule in the library carried unique molecular identifiers. Study processing details: Ranging from about 20,000 to 700,000, TCR counts per sample had a median value of around 90,000. One entry per CDR3 protein, called by TCRdb with MiXCR from the 5' RACE reads. TCRdb, not the authors, supplied the V and J calls. This table has about 80,000 distinct CDR3 sequences, about 15% appearing once. The sample originates from a study of human T cells and chemical hapten exposure. Study summary: TCR yields differed between samples (mainly from small differences in pooled library volume). Regarding the study as a whole: TCRs above 1 in 1000 frequency did not change with DPC sensitization.

Total RNA came from unfractionated whole blood. Germline-derived CDR1 and CDR2 are MNHEY and SVGAGI. The germline V and J ends were trimmed by 4 bases and 4 bases, with 16 bases remaining between them. The CDR3 has 16 residues. The V call is TRBV6-5, the J call TRBJ2-2, with D tentatively TRBD1 or TRBD2 (5 bases each). The sequence came from a female donor in good health. CDR3 amino acids: CASSSEGAGSTGELFF. The CDR3 nucleotides are TGTGCCAGCAGTTCTGAAGGGGCAGGGAGCACCGGGGAGCTGTTTTTT.